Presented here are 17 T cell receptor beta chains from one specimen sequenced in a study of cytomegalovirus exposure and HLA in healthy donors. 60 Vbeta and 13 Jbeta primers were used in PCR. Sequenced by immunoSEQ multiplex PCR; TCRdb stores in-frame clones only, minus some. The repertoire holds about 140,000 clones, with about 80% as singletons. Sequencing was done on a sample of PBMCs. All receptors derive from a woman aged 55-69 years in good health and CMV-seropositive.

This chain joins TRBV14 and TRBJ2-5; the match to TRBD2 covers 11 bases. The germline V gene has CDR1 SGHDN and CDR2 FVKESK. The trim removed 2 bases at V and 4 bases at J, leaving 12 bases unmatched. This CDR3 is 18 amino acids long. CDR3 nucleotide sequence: TGTGCCAGCAGCCAATCCCCAGGGACTAGCGGAGGGGTAGAGACCCAGTACTTC. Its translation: CASSQSPGTSGGVETQYF.

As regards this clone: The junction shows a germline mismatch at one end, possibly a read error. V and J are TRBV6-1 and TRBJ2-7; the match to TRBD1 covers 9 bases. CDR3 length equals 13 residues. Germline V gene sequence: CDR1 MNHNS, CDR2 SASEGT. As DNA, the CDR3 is TGTGCCAGCAGTGCCCGCGAGGGGGACAGGGACAACTTC. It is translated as CASSAREGDRDNF.

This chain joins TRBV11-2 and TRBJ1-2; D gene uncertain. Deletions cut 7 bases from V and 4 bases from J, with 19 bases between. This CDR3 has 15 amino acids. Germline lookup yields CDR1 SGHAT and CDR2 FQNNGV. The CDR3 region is CASTSDEGRGYGYTF. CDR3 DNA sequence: TGTGCCAGCACCTCAGATGAGGGCCGCGGCTATGGCTACACCTTC.

CDR3 amino acids: CAWSTGAGELFF. The CDR3 DNA reads TGTGCCTGGAGTACAGGGGCCGGGGAGCTGTTTTTT. The gene calls are TRBV30 and TRBJ2-2; 7 bases fit TRBD1. Germline CDR1 is GTSNPN and CDR2 is SVGIG (reference sequence). V lost 2 bases to trimming and J lost 6 bases; unmatched junction nucleotides: 0. The CDR3 loop spans 12 amino acids.

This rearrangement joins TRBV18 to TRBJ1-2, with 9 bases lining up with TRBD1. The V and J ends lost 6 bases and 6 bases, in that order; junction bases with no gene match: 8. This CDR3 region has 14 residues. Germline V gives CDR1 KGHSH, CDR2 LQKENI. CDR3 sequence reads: CASSTGTGSHGYTF. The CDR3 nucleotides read TGTGCCAGCTCGACCGGGACAGGGTCCCATGGCTACACCTTC. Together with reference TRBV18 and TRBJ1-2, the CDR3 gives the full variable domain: NAGVMQNPRHLVRRRGQEARLRCSPMKGHSHVYWYRQLPEEGLKFMVYLQKENIIDESGMPKERFSAEFPKEGPSILRIQQVVRGDSAAYFCASSTGTGSHGYTFGSGTRLTVV.

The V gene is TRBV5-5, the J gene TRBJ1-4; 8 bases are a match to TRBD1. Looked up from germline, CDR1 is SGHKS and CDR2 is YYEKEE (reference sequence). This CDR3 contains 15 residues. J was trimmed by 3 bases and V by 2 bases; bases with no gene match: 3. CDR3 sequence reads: CASSFAGQANEKLFF. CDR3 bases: TGTGCCAGCAGCTTTGCGGGACAGGCTAATGAAAAACTGTTTTTT.

This CDR3 reads CASSFRTGGGGQPQHF. CDR3 DNA sequence: TGTGCCAGCAGTTTTCGGACAGGGGGCGGAGGTCAGCCCCAGCATTTT. The V and J genes are TRBV27 and TRBJ1-5; TRBD1 matches 11 bases. The germline V gene encodes CDR1 MNHEY and CDR2 SMNVEV (reference sequence). V lost 3 bases, J lost 6 bases, and 7 bases stayed unmatched. There are 16 residues in the CDR3.

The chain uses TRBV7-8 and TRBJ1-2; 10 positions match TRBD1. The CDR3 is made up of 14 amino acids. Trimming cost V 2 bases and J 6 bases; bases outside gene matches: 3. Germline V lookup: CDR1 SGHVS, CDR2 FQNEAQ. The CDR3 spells CASSLRGQGNGYTF. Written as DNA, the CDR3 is TGTGCCAGCAGCTTAAGGGGACAGGGGAATGGCTACACCTTC. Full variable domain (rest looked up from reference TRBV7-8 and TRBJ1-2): GAGVSQSPRYKVAKRGQDVALRCDPISGHVSLFWYQQALGQGPEFLTYFQNEAQLDKSGLPSDRFFAERPEGSVSTLKIQRTQQEDSAVYLCASSLRGQGNGYTFGSGTRLTVV.

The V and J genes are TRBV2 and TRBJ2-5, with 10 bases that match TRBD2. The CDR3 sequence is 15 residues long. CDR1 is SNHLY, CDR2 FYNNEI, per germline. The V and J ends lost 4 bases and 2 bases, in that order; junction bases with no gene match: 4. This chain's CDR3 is CASSVAAGGQETQYF. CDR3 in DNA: TGTGCCAGCAGTGTGGCAGCGGGAGGGCAAGAGACCCAGTACTTC.

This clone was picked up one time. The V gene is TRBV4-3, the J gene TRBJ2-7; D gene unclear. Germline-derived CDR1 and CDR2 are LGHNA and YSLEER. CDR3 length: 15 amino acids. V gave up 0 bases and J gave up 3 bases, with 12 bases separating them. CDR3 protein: CASSQEWQESYEQYF. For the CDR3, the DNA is TGCGCCAGCAGCCAAGAATGGCAGGAAAGCTACGAGCAGTACTTC.

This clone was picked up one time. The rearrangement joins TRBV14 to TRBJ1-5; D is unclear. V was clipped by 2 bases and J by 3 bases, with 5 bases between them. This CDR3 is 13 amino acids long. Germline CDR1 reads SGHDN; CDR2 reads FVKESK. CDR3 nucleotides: TGTGCCAGCAGCCAATCTATCAATCAGCCCCAGCATTTT. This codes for CASSQSINQPQHF.

In DNA, the CDR3 is TGTGCCAGCAGAGAGATGAACACTGAAGCTTTCTTT. It specifies CASREMNTEAFF. The chain has TRBV28 and TRBJ1-1, with D unclear. In germline, CDR1 is MDHEN, CDR2 SYDVKM. CDR3 size: 12 residues. Deletions cut 6 bases from V and 0 bases from J, with 5 bases between.

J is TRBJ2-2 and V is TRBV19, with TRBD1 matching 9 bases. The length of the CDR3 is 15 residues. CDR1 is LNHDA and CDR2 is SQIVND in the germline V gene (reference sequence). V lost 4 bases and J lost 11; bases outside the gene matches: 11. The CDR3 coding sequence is TGTGCCAGTAGTACGACAGGGGGTCGTCTTGGAGAGCTGTTTTTT. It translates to CASSTTGGRLGELFF. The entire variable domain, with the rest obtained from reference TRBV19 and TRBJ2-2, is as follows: DGGITQSPKYLFRKEGQNVTLSCEQNLNHDAMYWYRQDPGQGLRLIYYSQIVNDFQKGDIAEGYSVSREKKESFPLTVTSAQKNPTAFYLCASSTTGGRLGELFFGEGSRLTVL.

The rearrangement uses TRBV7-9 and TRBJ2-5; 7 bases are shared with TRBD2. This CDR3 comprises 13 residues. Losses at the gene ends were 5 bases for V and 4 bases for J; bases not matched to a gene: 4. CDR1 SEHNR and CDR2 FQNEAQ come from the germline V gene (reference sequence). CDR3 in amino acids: CASSLGLGETQYF. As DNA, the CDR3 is TGTGCCAGCAGCCTCGGACTAGGAGAGACCCAGTACTTC.

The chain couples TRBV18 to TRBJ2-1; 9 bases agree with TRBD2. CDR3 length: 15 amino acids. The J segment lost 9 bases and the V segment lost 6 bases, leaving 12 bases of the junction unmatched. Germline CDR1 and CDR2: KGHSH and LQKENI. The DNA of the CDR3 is TGTGCCAGCTCCCGACTAGCGGAAATCCCCACTGAGCAGTTCTTC. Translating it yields CASSRLAEIPTEQFF.

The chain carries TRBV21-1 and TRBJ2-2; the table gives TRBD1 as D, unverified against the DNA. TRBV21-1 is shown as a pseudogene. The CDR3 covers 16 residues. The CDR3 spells CASRGKDRGIPGELFF. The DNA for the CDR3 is TGTGCCAGCAGAGGGAAGGACAGGGGGATTCCCGGGGAGCTGTTTTTT.

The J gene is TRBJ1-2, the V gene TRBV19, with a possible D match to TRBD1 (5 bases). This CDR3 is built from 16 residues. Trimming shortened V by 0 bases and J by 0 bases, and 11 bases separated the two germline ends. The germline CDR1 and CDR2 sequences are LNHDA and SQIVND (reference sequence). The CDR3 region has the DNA TGTGCCAGTAGTATAGATGCGACAGATCCTAACTATGGCTACACCTTC. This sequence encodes CASSIDATDPNYGYTF.